The TCR beta chain described here comes from a study of cytomegalovirus exposure and HLA in healthy donors. This CDR3 region has 13 residues. Germline V gene sequence: CDR1 LNHDA, CDR2 SQIVND (reference sequence). Trimming stripped 8 bases from V and 2 bases from J, with 12 bases between. As concerns this clone: Its antigen is not known.

Study-wide results and limits: A later analysis found TCR association rates differed by HLA locus, highest for DRB1 and lowest for HLA-C. It was reported that the classifier diagnosed cytomegalovirus status with high specificity and sensitivity in both the original and validation cohorts.

The PCR employed 60 Vbeta primers together with 13 Jbeta primers. The repertoire was sequenced with immunoSEQ multiplex PCR; TCRdb's copy has only in-frame clones and lacks some. The repertoire consists of approximately 170,000 clones, with around 86% occurring once and the leading ten covering roughly 2%. The TCR was taken from a human donor in good health. Sequencing was performed on PBMCs. The V gene is TRBV19, the J gene TRBJ1-1; possibly TRBD1 for D (5 bases). CDR3 bases: TGTGCCAGTGCGGGGCCCTTTAACACTGAAGCTTTCTTT. This sequence encodes CASAGPFNTEAFF.